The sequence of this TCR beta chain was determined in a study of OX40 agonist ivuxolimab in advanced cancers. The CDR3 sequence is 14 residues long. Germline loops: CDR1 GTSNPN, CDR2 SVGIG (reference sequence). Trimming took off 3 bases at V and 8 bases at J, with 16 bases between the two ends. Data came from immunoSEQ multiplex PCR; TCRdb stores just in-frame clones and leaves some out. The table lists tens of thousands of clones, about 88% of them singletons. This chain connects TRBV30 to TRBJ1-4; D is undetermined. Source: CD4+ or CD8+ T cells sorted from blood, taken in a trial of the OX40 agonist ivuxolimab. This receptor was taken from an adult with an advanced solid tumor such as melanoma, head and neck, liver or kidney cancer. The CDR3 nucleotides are TGTGCCTGGAGGTCCGGGTCGGGAGGGGAAAAACTGTTTTTT. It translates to CAWRSGSGGEKLFF.